A selection of T cell receptor beta chains follows, all from one sample in a study of T cells in localized non-small cell lung cancer. Generated by immunoSEQ multiplex PCR, the TCRdb table keeps only in-frame clones and is missing some. The sample includes approximately 3,200 clones, roughly 31% of them seen just once. Sequencing used lung tumor tissue, obtained before any cancer treatment. These TCRs come from a man aged 35 to 69 with stage I lung adenocarcinoma. CDR3s include the opening cysteine and the closing phenylalanine or tryptophan. Each record gives: V gene, clone size, J gene, D gene, CDR3 protein, CDR3 DNA. A D gene is named only where the DNA matches it firmly. Size is stated for part of the rows, as once, few or many counts, or as a class when the clone is expanded.

>TRBV11-3|.|TRBJ1-1|TRBD1
CASSRDRARRAYTEAFF
TGTGCCAGCAGCCGGGACAGGGCGCGCCGGGCCTACACTGAAGCTTTCTTT
>TRBV29-1|once|TRBJ1-3|.
CSVLIDVYSGNTIYF
TGCAGCGTCCTCATTGACGTATACTCTGGAAACACCATATATTTT
>TRBV6-8|few|TRBJ1-3|.
CASSDQQGSGNTIYF
TGTGCCAGCAGTGATCAACAGGGCTCTGGAAACACCATATATTTT
>TRBV23-1|.|TRBJ1-1|.
CASSLGLNTEAFF
TGCGCCAGCAGCTTGGGGTTGAACACTGAAGCTTTCTTT
>TRBV14|.|TRBJ2-7|.
CASSRPAGFEQYF
TGTGCCAGCAGTCGACCCGCGGGGTTCGAGCAGTACTTC
>TRBV10-2|.|TRBJ1-1|.
CASSDWGANTEAFF
TGCGCCAGCAGTGACTGGGGGGCGAACACTGAAGCTTTCTTT
>TRBV10-2|.|TRBJ2-5|TRBD1
CASSGTGTETQYF
TGCGCCAGCAGCGGGACAGGGACCGAGACCCAGTACTTC
>TRBV6-8|few|TRBJ2-3|.
CASRVEGMADTQYF
TGTGCCAGCAGGGTGGAGGGAATGGCAGATACGCAGTATTTT
>TRBV29-1|.|TRBJ2-1|TRBD2
CSVLAGNNNEQFF
TGCAGCGTCCTAGCGGGGAACAACAATGAGCAGTTCTTC
>TRBV7-5|few|TRBJ2-7|.
CASSFCRKGPEQYF
TGTGCCAGCAGCTTTTGTCGGAAGGGTCCCGAGCAGTACTTC
>TRBV7-2|.|TRBJ1-1|.
CASSLIGNTEAFF
TGTGCCAGCAGCTTAATTGGTAACACTGAAGCTTTCTTT
>TRBV9|few|TRBJ1-2|.
CASSEIRANYGYTF
TGTGCCAGCAGTGAGATCCGAGCTAACTATGGCTACACCTTC
>TRBV6-8|medium-sized|TRBJ1-1|TRBD1
CASSARQGNTEAFF
TGTGCCAGCAGTGCGAGACAGGGGAACACTGAAGCTTTCTTT
>TRBV9|few|TRBJ2-2|.
CASRGDNTGELFF
TGTGCCAGCAGGGGCGATAACACCGGGGAGCTGTTTTTT
>TRBV5-1|.|TRBJ1-3|.
CASSGGANSGNTIYF
TGCGCCAGCAGCGGCGGCGCTAACTCTGGAAACACCATATATTTT
>TRBV9|few|TRBJ1-5|TRBD1
CASSPGTAITPPQHF
TGTGCCAGCAGCCCCGGGACAGCTATCACGCCGCCCCAGCATTTT
>TRBV13|few|TRBJ2-1|TRBD2
CASSSIAGGDNEQFF
TGTGCCAGCAGCTCCATAGCGGGAGGGGATAATGAGCAGTTCTTC
>TRBV11-3|few|TRBJ1-1|.
CASSLGRHLDTEAFF
TGTGCCAGCAGCTTGGGTAGGCACTTGGACACTGAAGCTTTCTTT
>TRBV11-3|.|TRBJ1-2|TRBD1
CASSFYMSGTGGYGYTF
TGTGCCAGCAGCTTTTACATGTCCGGGACAGGGGGCTATGGCTACACCTTC
>TRBV1|few|TRBJ2-1|.
CTSSQDLWTRGGETYNEQFF
TGCACCAGCAGCCAAGATCTTTGGACGCGTGGGGGAGAAACATACAATGAGCAGTTCTTC
>TRBV10-2|.|TRBJ1-1|.
CASSEKPGHEFTEAFF
TGCGCCAGCAGTGAGAAGCCGGGACACGAATTCACTGAAGCTTTCTTT
>TRBV30|.|TRBJ2-6|.
CATEEAGANVLTF
TGTGCCACCGAAGAGGCTGGGGCCAACGTCCTGACTTTC
>TRBV6-8|few|TRBJ2-7|.
CASSSGYGSSYEQYF
TGTGCCAGCAGTTCGGGGTACGGGAGCTCCTACGAGCAGTACTTC
>TRBV6-8|medium-sized|TRBJ1-2|TRBD1
CATRRAGGGFSF
TGTGCCACAAGGCGGGCAGGGGGTGGATTCTCCTTC
>TRBV11-3|.|TRBJ2-3|TRBD1
CASSSGQGSVLSDTQYF
TGTGCCAGCAGCTCCGGACAGGGAAGTGTTCTCTCAGATACGCAGTATTTT
>TRBV25-1|.|TRBJ1-2|.
CASSGGTEVRGYTF
TGTGCCAGCAGTGGAGGGACCGAGGTGAGGGGCTACACCTTC
>TRBV28|.|TRBJ2-4|TRBD1
CASSLGQRKNIQYF
TGTGCCAGCAGTTTGGGACAGCGCAAAAACATTCAGTACTTC
>TRBV9|few|TRBJ2-7|TRBD2
CASSPRPGGFEQYF
TGTGCCAGCAGCCCCCGCCCGGGAGGGTTCGAGCAGTACTTC
>TRBV9|.|TRBJ1-4|.
CASSTQGTGDEKLFF
TGTGCCAGCAGCACCCAAGGGACCGGTGATGAAAAACTGTTTTTT
>TRBV11-1|.|TRBJ2-3|TRBD2
CASSQERGAKGDTQYF
TGTGCCAGCAGCCAGGAGCGGGGGGCCAAGGGAGATACGCAGTATTTT
>TRBV16|large|TRBJ2-7|.
CASSPSWEQYF
TGTGCCAGCAGCCCCTCGTGGGAGCAGTACTTC
>TRBV6-8|few|TRBJ2-3|.
CASSSTAPDTQYF
TGTGCCAGCAGTTCGACAGCCCCAGATACGCAGTATTTT